This T cell receptor beta chain was retrieved from a study of shared clonotypes between healthy human individuals. An assay was performed, and its level was deep. Sequencing was performed with immunoSEQ multiplex PCR; in TCRdb, only in-frame clones are kept and a portion is missing. The data show over 850,000 clones, 70% to 80% seen once. Germline CDR1 and CDR2: MGHDK and SYGVNS. V was trimmed by 3 bases and J by 4 bases, leaving 16 bases between them. The CDR3 is 15 amino acids. Adults of Caucasian background living in Nashville, Tennessee made up all donors. On this clone: No antigen is known for it.

Study-level results: Generation probability values for non-shared clonotypes were lower than those for clonotypes shared by all four donors. Compared with memory subsets, naive subsets generally had larger estimated richness.

The material sequenced was memory CD4+ T cells from PBMCs. Sample subset: CD45RA-negative fraction. The receptor was derived from a young man in good health. Some clones in this sample may be carry-over from other donors' samples. This sequence joins TRBV25-1 and TRBJ2-7, with D perhaps matching TRBD1 or TRBD2 (6 bases each). This CDR3 reads CASSDPGGGRYEQYF. The CDR3, as DNA: TGTGCCAGCAGTGACCCTGGAGGGGGTCGATACGAGCAGTACTTC.